One and the same sample provided the 28 T cell receptor beta chains below, sequenced in a study of cytomegalovirus exposure and HLA in healthy donors. It was with 60 Vbeta and 13 Jbeta primers that the PCR ran. The assay was immunoSEQ multiplex PCR, and TCRdb's table has in-frame clones only and misses some. The sample holds roughly 150,000 clones, roughly four fifths seen once. The specimen was PBMCs. The receptors stem from a male donor in good health and CMV-seronegative.

The chain has TRBV27 and TRBJ1-1, with 7 bases lining up with TRBD1. Germline V gene data show CDR1 as MNHEY and CDR2 as SMNVEV (reference sequence). The CDR3 covers 15 residues. V shed 5 bases and J 5 bases; nucleotides not matched to a gene: 11. CDR3 in amino acids: CASSLKRGPATEAFF. The CDR3 DNA follows: TGTGCCAGCAGTCTCAAAAGGGGGCCGGCAACTGAAGCTTTCTTT.

The V gene is TRBV4-1, the J gene TRBJ2-6; possible D gene TRBD1, 6 bases. Trimming removed 4 bases at V and 1 base at J, with 20 bases between. Germline V gene data show CDR1 as MGHRA and CDR2 as YSYEKL. CDR3 length: 19 residues. The CDR3 here is CASSLDFGQSSSGANVLTF. The CDR3 DNA reads TGCGCCAGCAGCCTAGATTTCGGACAGAGCTCTTCTGGGGCCAACGTCCTGACTTTC.

This clone was picked up a small number of times. The chain has TRBV6-6 and TRBJ2-1; 10 bases agree with TRBD2. V dropped 5 bases and J dropped 2; count of bases not matched to a gene: 6. The CDR3 contains 16 residues. The germline V gene has CDR1 MNHNY and CDR2 SVGAGI (reference sequence). The CDR3 spells CASSPSGSHAYNEQFF. CDR3 sequence (DNA): TGTGCCAGCAGTCCTAGCGGGAGTCACGCCTACAATGAGCAGTTCTTC.

V usage is TRBV29-1 and J usage is TRBJ2-5; TRBD1 agrees at 9 bases. This CDR3 comprises 14 residues. Germline assignment: CDR1 SQVTM and CDR2 ANQGSEA. The V gene end was trimmed by 5 bases and the J gene end by 5 bases; junction bases not matched to a gene: 9. CDR3 in amino acids: CSVHPYGQGETQYF. Here the CDR3 DNA reads TGCAGCGTTCACCCCTACGGACAGGGGGAGACCCAGTACTTC.

The sample holds a few counts of this clone. The chain has TRBV15 and TRBJ1-5, with TRBD1 matching 7 bases. Germline CDR1 and CDR2: LNHNV and YYDKDF (reference sequence). V was clipped by 3 bases and J by 3 bases; unmatched bases: 5. The CDR3 is made up of 15 amino acids. Written as DNA, the CDR3 is TGTGCCACCAGCAGGATCGACAGGGACAATCAGCCCCAGCATTTT. Translating it yields CATSRIDRDNQPQHF. Looking up the rest from reference TRBV15 and TRBJ1-5 gives the full variable domain: DAMVIQNPRYQVTQFGKPVTLSCSQTLNHNVMYWYQQKSSQAPKLLFHYYDKDFNNEADTPDNFQSRRPNTSFCFLDIRSPGLGDTAMYLCATSRIDRDNQPQHFGDGTRLSIL.

CDR3 nucleotide sequence: TGCAGCGTTCAGGGGGGCACGGGAGATCCCCACCTATCCTACGAGCAGTACTTC. Its translation is CSVQGGTGDPHLSYEQYF. The genes are TRBV29-1 and TRBJ2-7; the D gene is possibly TRBD1 (7 bases). This CDR3 is built from 18 residues. The V and J ends lost 5 bases and 1 base respectively, with 27 bases between them. Germline CDR1 is SQVTM and CDR2 is ANQGSEA.

The CDR3 spells CASSVDSPTYEQYF. The CDR3 nucleotides are TGTGCCAGCAGCGTAGATAGTCCCACCTACGAGCAGTACTTC. The V gene is TRBV9, the J gene TRBJ2-7; D call uncertain. The V end was cut by 0 bases, the J end by 2 bases, with 9 bases between. CDR3 length equals 14 residues. The germline gives CDR1 SGDLS, CDR2 YYNGEE.

CDR3 sequence reads: CASSLFRAPRHPRLYEQYF. For the CDR3, the DNA is TGTGCCAGCAGCTTATTTCGGGCCCCCCGCCATCCTCGACTATACGAGCAGTACTTC. V and J are TRBV11-1 and TRBJ2-7, with D maybe TRBD2 (5 bases). Per germline, CDR1 SGHAT and CDR2 FQDESV (reference sequence). Trimming removed 2 bases from V and 4 bases from J, with 27 bases in between. The CDR3 is made up of 19 amino acids.

This chain links TRBV27 with TRBJ2-7; D not certain. The CDR3 contains 13 residues. Trimming took 4 bases from V and 5 from J, leaving 12 bases between them. Germline CDR1 MNHEY, CDR2 SMNVEV (reference sequence). The CDR3 DNA is TGTGCCAGCAGTTGGGTCCGCGGAGACGAGCAGTACTTC. Residues: CASSWVRGDEQYF.

The gene calls are TRBV5-1 and TRBJ2-2; a possible D gene is TRBD1 (6 bases). Trimming pared 4 bases from V and 1 base from J, leaving 8 bases between. Germline CDR1 reads SGHRS; CDR2 reads YFSETQ. The CDR3 totals 14 residues. The CDR3 loop is CASSMGQNTGELFF. CDR3 DNA sequence: TGCGCCAGCAGCATGGGACAGAACACCGGGGAGCTGTTTTTT.

The chain carries TRBV7-9 and TRBJ1-1; no reliable D call. Germline values: CDR1 SEHNR, CDR2 FQNEAQ (reference sequence). This CDR3 comprises 11 residues. V was cut by 4 bases and J by 10 bases, with 10 bases left in between. Here the CDR3 DNA reads TGTGCCAGCAGCTCGGGAGCCCCAGCTTTCTTT. It yields the protein CASSSGAPAFF.

V is TRBV19 and J is TRBJ2-3; D possibly corresponds to TRBD1 (5 bases). With 3 bases removed from V and 1 base from J, the gap between germline ends came to 17 bases. CDR1 and CDR2 (germline): LNHDA, SQIVND (reference sequence). This CDR3 is 17 amino acids long. The DNA of the CDR3 is TGTGCCAGTAGTATTAAGCCCGGACAAGGCCGCACAGATACGCAGTATTTT. This translates into CASSIKPGQGRTDTQYF.

The gene calls are TRBV4-3 and TRBJ2-7; tentative D call: TRBD2 (6 bases). V lost 1 base and J 3 bases, leaving 10 bases between the germline ends. From germline, CDR1 is LGHNA and CDR2 YSLEER. The CDR3 runs 14 residues. The DNA of the CDR3 is TGCGCCAGCAGCCAAGGGCGGGGCAGCTACGAGCAGTACTTC. Amino acids: CASSQGRGSYEQYF.

The rearrangement links TRBV30 to TRBJ1-2; D perhaps matches TRBD1 (5 bases). Trimming pared 3 bases from V and 4 bases from J, leaving 12 bases between. This CDR3 has 13 residues. Germline V CDR1 and CDR2: GTSNPN, SVGIG (reference sequence). CDR3 sequence: CAWREQAPYGYTF. CDR3 bases: TGTGCCTGGAGAGAACAGGCCCCCTATGGCTACACCTTC. The variable domain in full, with the rest retrieved from reference TRBV30 and TRBJ1-2, is SQTIHQWPATLVQPVGSPLSLECTVEGTSNPNLYWYRQAAGRGLQLLFYSVGIGQISSEVPQNLSASRPQDRQFILSSKKLLLSDSGFYLCAWREQAPYGYTFGSGTRLTVV.

The gene calls are TRBV4-1 and TRBJ2-5; D remains ambiguous. The end of the DNA is better explained by TRBJ2-7, so the J call may be wrong. CDR3 length equals 14 residues. CDR1 is MGHRA and CDR2 is YSYEKL in the germline V gene. The CDR3 loop is CASSQGYVSYEQYF. The DNA for the CDR3 is TGCGCCAGCAGCCAAGGGTACGTCTCCTACGAGCAGTACTTC.

The chain uses TRBV5-1 and TRBJ2-1; 10 bases agree with TRBD2. The CDR3 runs 15 residues. Germline V gene data show CDR1 as SGHRS and CDR2 as YFSETQ. V gave up 3 bases and J gave up 3 bases; unmatched junction bases: 3. CDR3 amino acids: CASSWTSGDYNEQFF. The CDR3 nucleotides read TGCGCCAGCAGCTGGACTAGCGGAGACTACAATGAGCAGTTCTTC.

This chain joins TRBV25-1 and TRBJ2-5, with D tentatively TRBD2 (6 bases). V gave up 10 bases and J gave up 5 bases, with 20 bases separating them. Germline V gene sequence: CDR1 MGHDK, CDR2 SYGVNS. The CDR3 sequence is 14 residues long. CDR3 residues: CATSVGGSRETQYF. CDR3 nucleotides: TGTGCCACCTCGGTTGGAGGGTCGAGGGAGACCCAGTACTTC.

This sequence joins TRBV30 and TRBJ2-5; 10 nucleotides match TRBD1. The end of the DNA fits TRBJ2-7 better, so the J call may be wrong. This CDR3 region has 15 residues. CDR1 GTSNPN and CDR2 SVGIG come from the germline V gene (reference sequence). CDR3 in amino acids: CAWRVRQGAWYEQYF. Written as DNA, the CDR3 is TGTGCCTGGAGAGTACGACAGGGGGCTTGGTACGAGCAGTACTTC.

In DNA form, the CDR3 reads TGTGCCAGCAGCCCAAGACTAGCGGGAGAGGACGAGCAGTACTTC. Amino acids: CASSPRLAGEDEQYF. This sequence joins TRBV9 and TRBJ2-7; 12 positions match TRBD2. The junction had 7 bases not matched to a gene; V was cut back by 4 bases and J by 5 bases. The CDR3 extends over 15 amino acids. CDR1 is SGDLS and CDR2 is YYNGEE in the germline V gene. Together with reference TRBV9 and TRBJ2-7, the CDR3 gives the full variable domain: DSGVTQTPKHLITATGQRVTLRCSPRSGDLSVYWYQQSLDQGLQFLIQYYNGEERAKGNILERFSAQQFPDLHSELNLSSLELGDSALYFCASSPRLAGEDEQYFGPGTRLTVT.

The rearrangement links TRBV27 to TRBJ2-1; 7 bases align to TRBD2. With V trimmed by 10 bases and J by 2 bases, 8 bases remained unmatched. The germline gives CDR1 MNHEY, CDR2 SMNVEV (reference sequence). There are 14 residues in the CDR3. The CDR3 region has the DNA TGTGCCACCTCCCGCGGGGGAACCTACAATGAGCAGTTCTTC. Translated: CATSRGGTYNEQFF.

The rearrangement uses TRBV5-1 and TRBJ1-5; D unresolved. V was clipped by 4 bases and J by 8 bases, with 13 bases between them. The CDR3 contains 13 residues. CDR1 and CDR2 (germline): SGHRS, YFSETQ. CDR3 sequence: CASSPDGLEPQHF. The CDR3, as DNA: TGCGCCAGCAGCCCGGACGGACTGGAGCCCCAGCATTTT. The whole variable domain, remainder taken from reference TRBV5-1 and TRBJ1-5, is KAGVTQTPRYLIKTRGQQVTLSCSPISGHRSVSWYQQTPGQGLQFLFEYFSETQRNKGNFPGRFSGRQFSNSRSEMNVSTLELGDSALYLCASSPDGLEPQHFGDGTRLSIL.

The rearrangement links TRBV19 to TRBJ2-7; 9 bases agree with TRBD2. The CDR3 totals 13 residues. Trimming cost V 5 bases and J 5 bases; bases outside gene matches: 4. Germline V gene lookup returns CDR1 LNHDA and CDR2 SQIVND (reference sequence). CDR3 sequence (DNA): TGTGCCAGTAGTGAAGCGGGAGGTCACGAGCAGTACTTC. Translating it yields CASSEAGGHEQYF.

This clone was detected only a few times. The CDR3 here is CASSPSGPTEAFF. The CDR3 DNA sequence: TGCGCCAGCAGCCCAAGCGGACCCACTGAAGCTTTCTTT. The chain combines TRBV4-1 with TRBJ1-1; D gene unclear. CDR1 is MGHRA, CDR2 YSYEKL, per germline. Trimming stripped 4 bases from V and 4 bases from J, with 10 bases between. This CDR3 has 13 residues.

J is TRBJ1-4 and V is TRBV7-9; no clear D gene. Germline lookup yields CDR1 SEHNR and CDR2 FQNEAQ (reference sequence). The V end was cut by 2 bases, the J end by 1 base, with 8 bases between. This CDR3 has 15 amino acids. In nucleotides, the CDR3 is TGTGCCAGCAGCTTAACCGGAGAAACTAATGAAAAACTGTTTTTT. Residues: CASSLTGETNEKLFF. Complete variable domain (other parts from reference TRBV7-9 and TRBJ1-4): DTGVSQNPRHKITKRGQNVTFRCDPISEHNRLYWYRQTLGQGPEFLTYFQNEAQLEKSRLLSDRFSAERPKGSFSTLEIQRTEQGDSAMYLCASSLTGETNEKLFFGSGTQLSVL.

This chain connects TRBV4-1 to TRBJ2-5; 7 positions agree with TRBD2. V shed 4 bases, J shed 3 bases, and the junction held 8 bases outside the gene matches. The CDR3 is made up of 15 amino acids. Germline V gene sequence: CDR1 MGHRA, CDR2 YSYEKL. CDR3 nucleotide sequence: TGCGCCAGCAGCCGGCGGGAGTCCGAAAAAGAGACCCAGTACTTC. This gives the protein CASSRRESEKETQYF.

J is TRBJ2-7 and V is TRBV7-9, with 8 bases fitting TRBD1. This CDR3 spans 17 amino acids. The germline V gene encodes CDR1 SEHNR and CDR2 FQNEAQ (reference sequence). V lost 7 bases and J lost 3; bases outside the gene matches: 17. CDR3 sequence reads: CASTFRLASGQVYEQYF. The CDR3 region has the DNA TGTGCCAGCACCTTTCGGCTCGCCTCGGGACAGGTCTACGAGCAGTACTTC.

The V gene is TRBV7-9, the J gene TRBJ1-4; weak D call: TRBD1 (6 bases). The germline V gene has CDR1 SEHNR and CDR2 FQNEAQ (reference sequence). The CDR3 length is 16 residues. V lost 5 bases and J lost 7, with 20 bases in between. CDR3 nucleotides: TGTGCCAGCAGCGAAACCCCACAGGGCCAAGGTGAAAAACTGTTTTTT. Encoded protein: CASSETPQGQGEKLFF.

V usage is TRBV7-9 and J usage is TRBJ2-3, with D possibly matching TRBD2 (6 bases). V lost 5 bases and J lost 2, with 20 bases in between. This CDR3 is built from 17 residues. The germline V gene has CDR1 SEHNR and CDR2 FQNEAQ (reference sequence). CDR3 protein: CASSLLGWEVDTDTQYF. The DNA of the CDR3 is TGTGCCAGCAGCCTTTTGGGGTGGGAGGTGGACACAGATACGCAGTATTTT. The whole variable domain, filled in from reference TRBV7-9 and TRBJ2-3, reads DTGVSQNPRHKITKRGQNVTFRCDPISEHNRLYWYRQTLGQGPEFLTYFQNEAQLEKSRLLSDRFSAERPKGSFSTLEIQRTEQGDSAMYLCASSLLGWEVDTDTQYFGPGTRLTVL.